This paragraph reports one T cell receptor (beta chain). Its specificity is unknown. With random hexamers, 0.5 to 1 ug RNA was reverse transcribed. Across 54 Vbeta and 13 Jbeta, immunoSEQ multiplex PCR amplified TCR beta CDR3. TCRdb recomputed calls from the immunoSEQ multiplex PCR reads with MiXCR, one row per CDR3 protein. The data show around 270,000 distinct CDR3 sequences, approximately 85% seen once. This sample was taken from a study of CD8 T cells in Susac syndrome. Deletions cut 5 bases from V and 1 base from J, with 20 bases between. Germline assignment: CDR1 GTSNPN and CDR2 SVGIG (reference sequence). The CDR3 runs 16 residues. Study results and caveats: Only a relatively small number of individuals were included in the TCR sequencing and HLA analysis.

TCR beta from blood CD8+ and CD4+ T cells was sequenced. Negative isolation was used for CD8+ and CD4+ T cells and FACS enrichment for TEMRA cells. The sample comprised CD8+ T cells from PBMCs. This receptor was taken from a human donor with multiple sclerosis. This chain uses TRBV30 with TRBJ2-5; D ambiguous. The CDR3 protein is CAWGHVGTSLQETQYF. The CDR3 DNA reads TGTGCCTGGGGGCACGTCGGAACCAGCCTCCAAGAGACCCAGTACTTC.